This paragraph reports one T cell receptor (beta chain). Seattle participants joined during active infection and were tracked over time. Looked up from germline, CDR1 is LNHNV and CDR2 is YYDKDF (reference sequence). V gave up 3 bases and J gave up 0 bases, with 6 bases separating them. The CDR3 loop spans 15 amino acids. This sample was taken from a study of blood T cell repertoires in COVID-19. Study in general: Sites in the United States, Italy and Spain provided acute and convalescent COVID-19 samples.

Generated by immunoSEQ multiplex PCR, the TCRdb table keeps only in-frame clones and is missing some. The repertoire has about 330,000 clones, roughly 89% of them found once; the top ten carry 9.5% to 10%. The receptor comes from a man aged 30 to 45 with COVID-19, enrolled during active disease. The specimen was peripheral blood. V usage is TRBV15 and J usage is TRBJ2-6, with D perhaps matching TRBD2 (5 bases). CDR3 coding DNA: TGTGCCACCAGCAGGGGAGACTCTGGGGCCAACGTCCTGACTTTC. Translated: CATSRGDSGANVLTF.